This is a list of T cell receptor beta chains from one sample in a study of blood T cell repertoires in COVID-19. Sequenced by immunoSEQ multiplex PCR; TCRdb stores in-frame clones only, minus some. The profile shows 100,000 to 150,000 clones, 70% to 90% of them singletons. The source material was peripheral blood. These TCRs come from a woman in her sixties or seventies with acute or convalescent COVID-19. Both conserved end residues are part of each CDR3. Each record gives: D gene, V gene, clone size, J gene, CDR3 protein, CDR3 DNA. D genes are given only for firm matches. The size of a clone is reported for some rows only, either as once, few or many, or as a class for expanded clones.

>-|TRBV28|-|TRBJ1-2
CASSLGDRKYGYTF
TGTGCCAGCAGTTTAGGTGACAGAAAATATGGCTACACCTTC
>TRBD2|TRBV2|-|TRBJ2-2
CASSGTSGATGELFF
TGTGCCAGCAGTGGGACTAGCGGGGCGACCGGGGAGCTGTTTTTT
>TRBD1|TRBV15|-|TRBJ1-2
CATSRDGGDRAGGYTF
TGTGCCACCAGCAGAGATGGGGGGGACAGGGCGGGTGGCTACACCTTC
>TRBD2|TRBV28|-|TRBJ2-3
CASSVATSGITDTQYF
TGTGCCAGCAGTGTTGCGACTAGCGGGATCACAGATACGCAGTATTTT
>-|TRBV4-1|-|TRBJ1-6
CASSRDSGVGSPLHF
TGCGCCAGCAGCCGAGATTCAGGGGTAGGTTCACCCCTCCACTTT
>TRBD2|TRBV19|-|TRBJ2-1
CASSVTSVPYNEQFF
TGTGCCAGTAGTGTGACTAGCGTTCCCTACAATGAGCAGTTCTTC
>-|TRBV24-1|-|TRBJ2-3
CATSDSFGPLTDTQYF
TGTGCCACCAGTGATTCTTTTGGGCCCCTCACAGATACGCAGTATTTT
>TRBD1|TRBV19|once|TRBJ2-5
CASGLDRGVETQYF
TGTGCCAGTGGCCTGGACAGGGGGGTAGAGACCCAGTACTTC
>-|TRBV19|-|TRBJ2-3
CASMRVSTDTQYF
TGTGCCAGTATGCGGGTTAGCACAGATACGCAGTATTTT
>-|TRBV6-6|-|TRBJ1-5
CASSYSTADQPQHF
TGTGCCAGCAGTTACAGCACAGCGGACCAGCCCCAGCATTTT
>-|TRBV3-1/TRBV3-2|-|TRBJ1-2
CASSQDGRWTF
TGTGCCAGCAGCCAAGATGGCCGCTGGACCTTC
>TRBD2|TRBV9|-|TRBJ2-5
CASSVGVAGVQETQYF
TGTGCCAGCAGCGTAGGGGTAGCGGGGGTCCAAGAGACCCAGTACTTC
>-|TRBV24-1|-|TRBJ2-2
CATSDSFARGSFGELFF
TGTGCCACCAGTGATTCGTTTGCCAGGGGTTCATTCGGGGAGCTGTTTTTT
>TRBD1|TRBV18|-|TRBJ1-1
CASSPPDRGRTEAFF
TGTGCCAGCTCACCACCGGACAGGGGGCGAACTGAAGCTTTCTTT
>TRBD1|TRBV19|-|TRBJ1-3
CASSLQGTGGRNTIYF
TGTGCCAGTAGCCTACAAGGGACAGGGGGCAGAAACACCATATATTTT
>TRBD1|TRBV2|-|TRBJ1-4
CASSGWTGTMFF
TGTGCCAGCAGTGGGTGGACAGGAACAATGTTTTTT
>TRBD1|TRBV29-1|few|TRBJ1-1
CSVVSYLGRGGNTEAFF
TGCAGCGTTGTCTCCTACTTGGGGCGAGGGGGCAACACTGAAGCTTTCTTT
>TRBD2|TRBV19|-|TRBJ2-4
CASSIKGLAGGGQNIQYF
TGTGCCAGTAGTATAAAGGGACTAGCGGGAGGGGGACAAAACATTCAGTACTTC